This T cell receptor (beta chain) came from a study of blood T cells in healthy people across ages. The study, taken as a whole, reports: More naive CD4+ cells and higher diversity were found in long-lived than in aged donors.

As for this clonotype: As yet, its antigen is unknown.

At least 5.5 micrograms of total RNA were extracted per sample. Alongside a J-beta primer mix, a sample-barcoded 5' primer served in a second PCR lasting 7 to 11 cycles. The template-switch adaptor was a 5' adaptor with 12 random nucleotides. It tagged each cDNA molecule. TCRdb independently ran MiXCR on the 5' RACE reads; one entry per CDR3 protein. The data contain approximately 850,000 distinct CDR3 sequences, around two fifths of them singletons. The sample consisted of blood. The sequence was collected from a man between 60 and 70 years old in good health.

The CDR3 reads CASAEEGRRSYEQYF. The CDR3 DNA reads TGTGCCAGCGCCGAGGAGGGGCGCCGGTCCTACGAGCAGTACTTC. The V call is TRBV12-3 or TRBV12-4, the J call TRBJ2-7, with D possibly TRBD2 on 6 matching bases. This CDR3 has 15 amino acids. V lost 8 bases and J lost 1, with 18 bases in between.